This T cell receptor (beta chain) appears in the sequencing data of a study of T cells in Graves' hyperthyroidism and ophthalmopathy. Amplified regions were TCR beta CDR3 sequences from RNA transcripts. HTBI primers were employed in a first-round RT-PCR of the TCR CDR3. MiXCR, run by TCRdb on the multiplex PCR reads, gives a single entry per CDR3 protein. The table records 300,000 to 400,000 distinct CDR3 sequences, under 25% of them present only once. Study-wide results and caveats: The blood repertoire included most of the expanded thyroid clonotypes above 0.001.

This clonotype was observed many times. Its antigen is as yet unknown. There are 13 residues in the CDR3. In germline, CDR1 is ENHRY, CDR2 SYGVKD. Trimming cost V 10 bases and J 5 bases; bases outside gene matches: 8. Exclusion of patients followed from uncontrolled infection, other autoimmune disease, pregnancy or lactation. Out of over 7.5 ml of fresh peripheral blood came the PBMCs. Sequenced: blood. The chain carries TRBV10-3 and TRBJ1-2; 9 bases match TRBD1. This clonotype originated in a woman aged 50 to 60 with Graves' hyperthyroidism. CDR3: CATSRDREYGYTF. For the CDR3, the DNA is TGTGCCACCAGCCGGGACAGGGAGTATGGCTACACCTTC.